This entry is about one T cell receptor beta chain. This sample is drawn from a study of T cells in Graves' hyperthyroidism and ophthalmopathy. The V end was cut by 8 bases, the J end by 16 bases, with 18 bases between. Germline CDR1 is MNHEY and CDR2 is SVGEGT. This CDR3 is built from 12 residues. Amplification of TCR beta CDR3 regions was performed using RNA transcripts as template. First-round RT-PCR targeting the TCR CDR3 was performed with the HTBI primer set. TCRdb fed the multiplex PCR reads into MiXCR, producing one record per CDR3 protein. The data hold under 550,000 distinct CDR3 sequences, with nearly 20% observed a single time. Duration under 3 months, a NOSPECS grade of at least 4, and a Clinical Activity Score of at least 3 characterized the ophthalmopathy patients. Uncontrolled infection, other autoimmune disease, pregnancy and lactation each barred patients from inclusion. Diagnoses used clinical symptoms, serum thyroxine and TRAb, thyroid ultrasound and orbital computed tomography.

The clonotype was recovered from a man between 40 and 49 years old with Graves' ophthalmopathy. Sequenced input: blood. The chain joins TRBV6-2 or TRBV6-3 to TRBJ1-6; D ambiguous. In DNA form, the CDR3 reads TGTGCCAGCGGGAGGGTAGGGCACGATCTCCACTTT. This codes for CASGRVGHDLHF.